This is a list of T cell receptor beta chains from one sample in a study of T-cell memory formation after mild COVID-19. TCRdb reprocessed the 5' RACE reads with MiXCR, giving one entry per CDR3 protein. Here the sample spans roughly 16,000 distinct CDR3 sequences, more than 20% being singletons. The material sequenced was PBMCs or a T cell subset sorted from them (not recorded which). The receptors were gathered from a man aged 18 to 35 who had mild COVID-19 (a few samples of this study predate the infection). Cell type and time point are not known. Both conserved end residues are part of each CDR3. Each record gives: D gene, V gene, J gene, clone size, CDR3 DNA, CDR3 protein. D genes are given only for firm matches. Size tells how often a clone was seen (once, few, many) or the class of an expanded clone, and some rows leave it out.

D: TRBD2
V: TRBV20-1
J: TRBJ2-7
size: many
DNA: TGCAGTGCCCTGCCGGGACTAGCGGGGGGTTCCCCCTACGAGCAGTACTTC
CDR3: CSALPGLAGGSPYEQYF

D: -
V: TRBV10-3
J: TRBJ1-6
size: -
DNA: TGTGCCATCAGTGAATCAGGGGTGCCATCGGGATCACCCCTCCACTTT
CDR3: CAISESGVPSGSPLHF

D: -
V: TRBV2
J: TRBJ2-5
size: many
DNA: TGTGCCAGCAGTGAGAGTCCGGGGGAGACCCAGTACTTC
CDR3: CASSESPGETQYF

D: -
V: TRBV7-2
J: TRBJ1-6
size: -
DNA: TGTGCCAGCAGCCCAGCCCCAGGCCACTTATATTCACCCCTCCACTTT
CDR3: CASSPAPGHLYSPLHF

D: -
V: TRBV4-1
J: TRBJ2-7
size: many
DNA: TGCGCCAGCAGCCGAACTAGGCAGCAAGAGCAGTACTTC
CDR3: CASSRTRQQEQYF

D: -
V: TRBV20-1
J: TRBJ1-2
size: few
DNA: TGCAGTGCTAGAGATTTTCCGGCAGCGAGGTTCTATGGCTACACCTTC
CDR3: CSARDFPAARFYGYTF

D: -
V: TRBV5-6
J: TRBJ1-2
size: few
DNA: TGTGCCAGCAGCTGGGGGGACCCGCATGGCTACACCTTC
CDR3: CASSWGDPHGYTF

D: -
V: TRBV2
J: TRBJ1-3
size: once
DNA: TGTGCCAGCAGTGTTAAACGTTACTCTGGAAACACCATATATTTT
CDR3: CASSVKRYSGNTIYF

D: TRBD1
V: TRBV20-1
J: TRBJ2-4
size: few
DNA: TGCAGTGCTAGCACCCTGGGACCCCAGGGGGACATTCAGTACTTC
CDR3: CSASTLGPQGDIQYF

D: TRBD1
V: TRBV7-8
J: TRBJ1-5
size: many
DNA: TGTGCCAGCAGCTTATTGACAGGGGAGAATCAGCCCCAGCATTTT
CDR3: CASSLLTGENQPQHF

D: -
V: TRBV5-4
J: TRBJ2-1
size: few
DNA: TGTGCCAGCAGCAAGATAAGGGCGGAGCAGTTCTTC
CDR3: CASSKIRAEQFF

D: -
V: TRBV20-1
J: TRBJ1-6
size: -
DNA: TGCAGTGCTAGAGCTACAGGGTACAGTTTCTATTCACCCCTCCACTTT
CDR3: CSARATGYSFYSPLHF